This TCR beta chain was found in a study of cytomegalovirus exposure and HLA in healthy donors. CDR3 size: 14 residues. CDR1 is LGHNA, CDR2 YNFKEQ, per germline. Trimming took 2 bases from V and 7 from J, leaving 11 bases between them. General study results and limits: Across donors, most TCRs were seen rarely, yet some public ones were widespread.

Note on this clone: Its antigen is not known.

The PCR employed 60 Vbeta primers together with 13 Jbeta primers. Produced via immunoSEQ multiplex PCR; TCRdb's table is partial and in-frame only. Among more than 90,000 clones listed, around three quarters were seen once. The chain employs TRBV4-2 and TRBJ2-2, with D tentatively TRBD2 (5 bases). The sequence derives from a woman under 30 in good health and CMV-seropositive. The material sequenced was PBMCs. As DNA, the CDR3 is TGTGCCAGCAGCCAACAACTAGAAGGCGGGGAGCTGTTTTTT. Translation: CASSQQLEGGELFF.